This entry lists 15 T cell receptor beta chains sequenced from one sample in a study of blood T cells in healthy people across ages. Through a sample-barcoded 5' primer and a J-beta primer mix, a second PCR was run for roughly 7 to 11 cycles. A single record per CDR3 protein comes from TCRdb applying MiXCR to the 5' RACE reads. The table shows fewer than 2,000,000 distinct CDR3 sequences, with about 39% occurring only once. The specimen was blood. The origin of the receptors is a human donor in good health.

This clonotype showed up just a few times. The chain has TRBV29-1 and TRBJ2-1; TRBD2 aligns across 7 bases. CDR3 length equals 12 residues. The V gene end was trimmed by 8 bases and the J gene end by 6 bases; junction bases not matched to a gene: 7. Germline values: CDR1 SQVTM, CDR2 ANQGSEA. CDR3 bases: TGCAGCCTTGTATGGGGGGGCAATGAGCAGTTCTTC. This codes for CSLVWGGNEQFF.

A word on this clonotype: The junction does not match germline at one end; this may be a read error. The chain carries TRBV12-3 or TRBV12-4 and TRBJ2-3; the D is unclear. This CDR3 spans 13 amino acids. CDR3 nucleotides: TGTGCCAGCAACCTACTGAGCACAGATGCGCAGTATTTT. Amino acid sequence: CASNLLSTDAQYF.

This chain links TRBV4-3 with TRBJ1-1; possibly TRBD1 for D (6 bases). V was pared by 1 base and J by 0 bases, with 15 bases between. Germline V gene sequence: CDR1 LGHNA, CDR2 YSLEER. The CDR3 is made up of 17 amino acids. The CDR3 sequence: CASSQVWDTDLNTEAFF. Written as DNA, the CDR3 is TGCGCCAGCAGCCAAGTGTGGGACACCGACCTGAACACTGAAGCTTTCTTT.

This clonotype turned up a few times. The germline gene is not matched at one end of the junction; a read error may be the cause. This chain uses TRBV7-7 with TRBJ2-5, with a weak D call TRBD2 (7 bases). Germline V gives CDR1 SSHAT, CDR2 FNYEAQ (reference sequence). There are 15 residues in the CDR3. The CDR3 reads CASSSGGGARETQYF. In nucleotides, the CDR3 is TGTGCTAGCAGCAGCGGAGGGGGGGCTCGGGAGACCCAGTACTTC.

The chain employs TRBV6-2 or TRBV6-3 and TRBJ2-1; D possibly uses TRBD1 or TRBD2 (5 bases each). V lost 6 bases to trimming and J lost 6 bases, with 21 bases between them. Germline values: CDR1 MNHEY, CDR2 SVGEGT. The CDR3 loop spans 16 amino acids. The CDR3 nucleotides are TGTGCCAGCAGCCTCGGGGACCTACTCAGATTCAATGAGCAGTTCTTC. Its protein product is CASSLGDLLRFNEQFF.

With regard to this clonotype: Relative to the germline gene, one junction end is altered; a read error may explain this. In DNA form, the CDR3 reads TGTACCAGCAGTGAAATAGCGGGGGGTACGCAGTATTTT. Residues: CTSSEIAGGTQYF. V is TRBV2 and J is TRBJ2-3; TRBD2 matches at 10 bases. Germline CDR1 SNHLY, CDR2 FYNNEI. The CDR3 covers 13 residues.

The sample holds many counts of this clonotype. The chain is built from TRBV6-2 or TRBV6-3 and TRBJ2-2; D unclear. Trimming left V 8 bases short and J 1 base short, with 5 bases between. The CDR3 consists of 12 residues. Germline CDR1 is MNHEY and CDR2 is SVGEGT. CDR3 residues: CASGENTGELFF. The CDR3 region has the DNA TGTGCCAGCGGGGAGAACACCGGGGAGCTGTTTTTT.

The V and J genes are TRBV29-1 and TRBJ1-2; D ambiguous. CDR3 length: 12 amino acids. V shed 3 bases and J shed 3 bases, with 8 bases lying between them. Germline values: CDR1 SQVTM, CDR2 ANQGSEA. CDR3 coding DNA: TGCAGCGTTGATCGGATTTACTATGGCTACACCTTC. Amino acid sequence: CSVDRIYYGYTF.

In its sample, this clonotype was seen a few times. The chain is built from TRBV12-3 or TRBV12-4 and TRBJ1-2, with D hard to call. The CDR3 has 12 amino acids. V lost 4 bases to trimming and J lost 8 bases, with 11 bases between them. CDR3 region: CASSWRAGGYTF. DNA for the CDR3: TGTGCCAGCAGTTGGAGGGCGGGGGGCTACACCTTC.

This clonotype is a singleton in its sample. CDR3 loop: CASSSEAADTQYF. The CDR3 coding sequence is TGTGCCAGCAGCTCTGAAGCTGCAGATACGCAGTATTTT. The chain combines TRBV5-4 with TRBJ2-3, with D unclear. CDR3 length equals 13 residues. Trimming left V 3 bases short and J 4 bases short, with 9 bases between. Germline CDR1 is SGHNT and CDR2 is YYREEE (reference sequence). Based on the CDR3 plus reference TRBV5-4 and TRBJ2-3, the full variable domain is ETGVTQSPTHLIKTRGQQVTLRCSSQSGHNTVSWYQQALGQGPQFIFQYYREEENGRGNFPPRFSGLQFPNYSSELNVNALELDDSALYLCASSSEAADTQYFGPGTRLTVL.

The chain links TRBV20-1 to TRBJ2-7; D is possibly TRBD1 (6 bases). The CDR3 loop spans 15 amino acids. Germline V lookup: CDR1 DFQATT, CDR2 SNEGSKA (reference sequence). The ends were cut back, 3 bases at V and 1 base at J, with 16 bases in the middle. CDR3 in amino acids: CSASTRTVLSYEQYF. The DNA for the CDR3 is TGCAGTGCTAGTACTAGGACAGTACTTTCCTACGAGCAGTACTTC.

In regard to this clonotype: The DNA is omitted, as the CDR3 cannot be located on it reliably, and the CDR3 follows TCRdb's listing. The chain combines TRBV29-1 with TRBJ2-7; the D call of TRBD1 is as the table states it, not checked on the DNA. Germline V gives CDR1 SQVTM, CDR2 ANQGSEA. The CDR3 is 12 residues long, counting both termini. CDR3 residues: CSVRAGRHEQYF.

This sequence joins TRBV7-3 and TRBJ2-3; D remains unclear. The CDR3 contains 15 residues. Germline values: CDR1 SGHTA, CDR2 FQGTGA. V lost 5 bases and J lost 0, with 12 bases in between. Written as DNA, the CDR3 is TGTGCCAGCAGCCCTCGCAGGTCTAGCACAGATACGCAGTATTTT. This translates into CASSPRRSSTDTQYF.

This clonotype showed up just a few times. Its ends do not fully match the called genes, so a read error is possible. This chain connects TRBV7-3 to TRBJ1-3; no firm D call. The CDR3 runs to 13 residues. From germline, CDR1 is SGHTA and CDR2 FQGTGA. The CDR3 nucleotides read TGTGCCAGTAGCTCCTACTCCGCCGACACCATATATTTT. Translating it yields CASSSYSADTIYF.

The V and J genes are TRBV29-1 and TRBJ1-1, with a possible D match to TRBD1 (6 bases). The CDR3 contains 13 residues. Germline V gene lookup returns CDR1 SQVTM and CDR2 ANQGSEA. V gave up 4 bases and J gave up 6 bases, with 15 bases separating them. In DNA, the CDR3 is TGCAGCGTTGCGGGGCGGAGGGGGGCTGAAGCTTTCTTT. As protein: CSVAGRRGAEAFF.